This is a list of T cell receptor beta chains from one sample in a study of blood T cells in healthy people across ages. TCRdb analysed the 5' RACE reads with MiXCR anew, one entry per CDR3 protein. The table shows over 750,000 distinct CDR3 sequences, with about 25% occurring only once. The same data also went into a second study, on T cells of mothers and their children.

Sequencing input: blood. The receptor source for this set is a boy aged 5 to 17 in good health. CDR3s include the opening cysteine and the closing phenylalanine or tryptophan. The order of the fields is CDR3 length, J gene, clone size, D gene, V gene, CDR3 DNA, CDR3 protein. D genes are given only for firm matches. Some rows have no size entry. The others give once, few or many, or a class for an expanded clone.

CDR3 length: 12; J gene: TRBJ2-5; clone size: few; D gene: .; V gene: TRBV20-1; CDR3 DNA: TGCAGTGCTCATTACAGTGGAGAGACCCAGTACTTC; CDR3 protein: CSAHYSGETQYF
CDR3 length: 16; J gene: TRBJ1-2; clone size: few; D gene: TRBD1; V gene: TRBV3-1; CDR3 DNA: TGTGCCAGCAGCCACTACCCGGGACAGGCTTTACGTGGCTACACCTTC; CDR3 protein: CASSHYPGQALRGYTF
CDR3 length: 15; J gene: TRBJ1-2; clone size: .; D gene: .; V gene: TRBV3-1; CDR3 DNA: TGTGCCAGCACCTACTGGGACCGGGCCAACTATGGCTACACCTTC; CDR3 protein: CASTYWDRANYGYTF
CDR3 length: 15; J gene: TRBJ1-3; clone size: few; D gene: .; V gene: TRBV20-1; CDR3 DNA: TGCAGTGCTAGAGCATCAGAGAGCTCTGGAAACACCATATATTTT; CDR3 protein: CSARASESSGNTIYF
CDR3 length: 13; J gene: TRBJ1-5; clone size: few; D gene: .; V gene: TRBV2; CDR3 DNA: TGTGCCAGCAGTGACGACAGGAATCAGCCCCAGCATTTT; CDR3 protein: CASSDDRNQPQHF
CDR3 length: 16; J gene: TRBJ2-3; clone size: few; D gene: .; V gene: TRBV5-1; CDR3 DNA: TGCGCCAGCAGCTGGGTAGACGGACCACCCACAGATACGCAGTATTTT; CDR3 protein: CASSWVDGPPTDTQYF
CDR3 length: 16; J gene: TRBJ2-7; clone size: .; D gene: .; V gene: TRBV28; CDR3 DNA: TGTGCCAGCAGCCCGGGGGGACAGCGAGGGTCCTACGAGCAGTACTTC; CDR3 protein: CASSPGGQRGSYEQYF
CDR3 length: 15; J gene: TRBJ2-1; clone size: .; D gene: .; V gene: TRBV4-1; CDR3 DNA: TGCGCCAGCAGCCAAGTGTCTAGCGCCTACAATGAGCAGTTCTTC; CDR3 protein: CASSQVSSAYNEQFF
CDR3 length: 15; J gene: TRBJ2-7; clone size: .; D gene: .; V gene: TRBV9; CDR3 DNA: TGTGCCAGCAGCGTTGGGTTATCGTTCTCCTACGAGCAGTACTTC; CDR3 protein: CASSVGLSFSYEQYF
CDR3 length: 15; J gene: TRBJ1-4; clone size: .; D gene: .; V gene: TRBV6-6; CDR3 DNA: TGTGCCAGCAGTTACTCCGCCAGCGTTAATGAAAAACTGTTTTTT; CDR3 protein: CASSYSASVNEKLFF
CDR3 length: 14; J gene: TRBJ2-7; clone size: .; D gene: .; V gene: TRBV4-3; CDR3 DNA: TGCGCCAGCAGCCAAGACGGCAGGGGCTACGAGCAGTACTTC; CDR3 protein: CASSQDGRGYEQYF
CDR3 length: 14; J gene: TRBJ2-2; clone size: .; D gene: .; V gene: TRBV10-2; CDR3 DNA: TGCGCCAGCACCTTTATCGACGGGAACGGGGAGCTGTTTTTT; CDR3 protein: CASTFIDGNGELFF
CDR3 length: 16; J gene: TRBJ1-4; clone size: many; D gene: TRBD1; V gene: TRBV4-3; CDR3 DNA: TGCGCCAGCAGCCGAGATTACGGGACAGGGGTCGAAAAACTGTTTTTT; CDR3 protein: CASSRDYGTGVEKLFF
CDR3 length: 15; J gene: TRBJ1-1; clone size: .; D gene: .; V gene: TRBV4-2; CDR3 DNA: TGTGCCAGCAGCCAAGAAAGTGGGGGGGCCACTGAAGCTTTCTTT; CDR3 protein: CASSQESGGATEAFF
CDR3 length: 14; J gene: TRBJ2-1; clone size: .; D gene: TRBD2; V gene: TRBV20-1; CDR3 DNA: TGCAGTGCTAGCTGGGCTAGCGGCGACAATGAGCAGTTCTTC; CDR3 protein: CSASWASGDNEQFF
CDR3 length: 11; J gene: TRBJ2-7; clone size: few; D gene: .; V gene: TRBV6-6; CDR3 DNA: TGTGCCAGCGCGGGGCACTACGAGCAGTACTTC; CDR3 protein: CASAGHYEQYF
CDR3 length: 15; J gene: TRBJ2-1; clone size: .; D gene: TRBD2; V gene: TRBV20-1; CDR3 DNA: TGCAGTGCGTGGACTAGCGGGCCCCCCTCGAATGAGCAGTTCTTC; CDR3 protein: CSAWTSGPPSNEQFF
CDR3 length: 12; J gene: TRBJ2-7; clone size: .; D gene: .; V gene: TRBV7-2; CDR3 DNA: TGTGCCAGCAGCCGGGCCTCCTACGAGCAGTACTTC; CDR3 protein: CASSRASYEQYF
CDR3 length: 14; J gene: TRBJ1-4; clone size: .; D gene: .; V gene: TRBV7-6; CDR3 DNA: TGTGCCAGCAGCCTACAGGCCTTGGGGCAGAAACTGTTTTTT; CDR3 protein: CASSLQALGQKLFF
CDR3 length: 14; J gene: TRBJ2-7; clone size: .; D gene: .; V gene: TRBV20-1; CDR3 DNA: TGCAGTGCTCCTATCGGGACGGGACCCTACGAGCAGTACTTC; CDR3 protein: CSAPIGTGPYEQYF
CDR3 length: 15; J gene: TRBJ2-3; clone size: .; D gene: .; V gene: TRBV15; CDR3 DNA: TGTGCCACCAGCAGAGACGGGGCTAGAGCGGATACGCAGTATTTT; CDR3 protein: CATSRDGARADTQYF
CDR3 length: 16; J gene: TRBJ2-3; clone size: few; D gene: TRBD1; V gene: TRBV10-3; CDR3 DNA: TGTGCCATCAGTGACGGACAGGCGGCTTTCGCAGATACGCAGTATTTT; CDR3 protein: CAISDGQAAFADTQYF
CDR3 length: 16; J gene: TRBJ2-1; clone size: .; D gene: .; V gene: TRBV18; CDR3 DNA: TGTGCCAGCTCACCGCGGGGACAGAAACTGTACAATGAGCAGTTCTTC; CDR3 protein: CASSPRGQKLYNEQFF
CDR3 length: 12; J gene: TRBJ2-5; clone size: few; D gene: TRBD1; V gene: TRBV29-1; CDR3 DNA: TGCAGCGAGACAGGGGGAGGGGAGACCCAGTACTTC; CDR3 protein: CSETGGGETQYF
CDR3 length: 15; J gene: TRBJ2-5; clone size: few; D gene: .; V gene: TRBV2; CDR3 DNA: TGTGCCTGCCATATAAAAGGACGGAACCAAGAGACCCAGTACTTC; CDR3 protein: CACHIKGRNQETQYF
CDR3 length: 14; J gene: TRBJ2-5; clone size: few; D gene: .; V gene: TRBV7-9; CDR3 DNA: TGTGCCAGCAGCTCCCGACAGTACCCAGAGACCCAGTACTTC; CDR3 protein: CASSSRQYPETQYF